This entry lists 8 T cell receptor beta chains sequenced from one sample in a study of early T cells in non-severe SARS-CoV-2 infection. Each CDR3 protein is one row after TCRdb ran MiXCR on the 5' RACE reads. The sample holds 43,000 or so distinct CDR3 sequences, around 7.8% seen once. The source material was whole blood. The receptors were sampled from an adult who was a healthcare worker with PCR-confirmed SARS-CoV-2 infection or an uninfected control (not recorded which).

This clonotype occurred a few times. The CDR3 region is CASSPNPGQGQYEQYF. CDR3 bases: TGTGCCAGCAGCCCAAATCCGGGACAGGGGCAATACGAGCAGTACTTC. This chain joins TRBV7-8 and TRBJ2-7, with TRBD1 matching 10 bases. Germline values: CDR1 SGHVS, CDR2 FQNEAQ. The CDR3 has 16 residues. Unmatched junction bases numbered 11, after V lost 5 bases and J lost 4 bases.

The V gene is TRBV29-1, the J gene TRBJ2-7; 8 bases fit TRBD1. The germline gives CDR1 SQVTM, CDR2 ANQGSEA. V shed 7 bases, J shed 6 bases, and the junction held 2 bases outside the gene matches. The CDR3 extends over 10 amino acids. The CDR3 loop is CSAGTGEQYF. CDR3 bases: TGCAGCGCCGGGACAGGCGAGCAGTACTTC.

This clonotype was seen at least ten times. V usage is TRBV19 and J usage is TRBJ2-3, with 15 nucleotides matching TRBD2. With 6 bases clipped from V and 3 bases from J, the junction kept 4 bases outside the gene matches. The CDR3 is 16 residues long. Germline loops: CDR1 LNHDA, CDR2 SQIVND (reference sequence). The CDR3 DNA follows: TGTGCCAGTAGGTCTGGACTAGCGGGGGGGACAGATACGCAGTATTTT. Encoded protein: CASRSGLAGGTDTQYF.

This clonotype has ten or more counts. V is TRBV5-5 and J is TRBJ1-1, with no clear D. The germline gives CDR1 SGHKS, CDR2 YYEKEE (reference sequence). This CDR3 comprises 15 residues. The ends were cut back, 0 bases at V and 1 base at J, with 10 bases in the middle. CDR3 protein: CASSLAPPGNTEAFF. The DNA of the CDR3 is TGTGCCAGCAGCTTGGCCCCTCCAGGGAACACTGAAGCTTTCTTT.

The CDR3 protein is CASSQAGDLNEQFF. CDR3 in DNA: TGTGCCAGCAGCCAAGCTGGGGATCTGAATGAGCAGTTCTTC. The chain couples TRBV3-1 to TRBJ2-1; D is unresolved. CDR1 and CDR2 from the germline V gene are LGHDT and YNNKEL (reference sequence). This CDR3 contains 14 residues. The germline V and J ends were trimmed by 1 base and 7 bases, with 11 bases remaining between them.

This clonotype occurred a few times. V gene TRBV28 combines with J gene TRBJ2-3; D unresolved. Trimming stripped 2 bases from V and 0 bases from J, with 24 bases between. The CDR3 is 20 amino acids. The germline gives CDR1 MDHEN, CDR2 SYDVKM. CDR3 sequence (DNA): TGTGCCAGCAGTTTACGGGCGGCGGATGGTTTCCAAACTAGCACAGATACGCAGTATTTT. Its translation: CASSLRAADGFQTSTDTQYF.

In its sample, this clonotype was seen a few times. The rearrangement links TRBV20-1 to TRBJ2-3; no clear D. Germline CDR1 reads DFQATT; CDR2 reads SNEGSKA (reference sequence). The CDR3 runs to 13 residues. V lost 4 bases, J lost 4 bases, and 12 bases lay in between. The DNA of the CDR3 is TGCAGTGCTACAAAAGCGATGGCAGATACGCAGTATTTT. Residues: CSATKAMADTQYF.

Only a few counts were recorded for this clonotype. The chain carries TRBV7-2 and TRBJ1-5, with 7 bases identical to TRBD1. The CDR3 has 14 amino acids. Germline CDR1 and CDR2: SGHTA and FQGNSA. V trimming: 3 bases; J trimming: 6 bases; junction bases outside the gene matches: 5. The CDR3 DNA sequence: TGTGCCAGCAGCTTGAACAGGGGAAGTCAGCCCCAGCATTTT. Its translation is CASSLNRGSQPQHF.